Presented here are 9 T cell receptor beta chains from one specimen sequenced in a study of radiation and T cells in renal cell carcinoma. Using immunoSEQ multiplex PCR, the repertoire was profiled, and TCRdb retains in-frame clones only, with some absent. The repertoire holds roughly 130,000 clones, with 70% to 90% as singletons. Time point described: blood 2 weeks post-SBRT. Treatment defined: 15 Gy SBRT to primary tumor, nephrectomy 4 weeks later. The source was blood, collected from a patient whose treatment included radiotherapy and nephrectomy. The receptors stem from a woman aged 65 to 85 with renal cell carcinoma.

The V call is TRBV7-2, the J call TRBJ2-7; 8 nucleotides line up with TRBD1. The CDR3 consists of 14 residues. J gave up 7 bases and V 5 bases, and 10 bases lay outside the gene matches. Germline CDR1 and CDR2: SGHTA and FQGNSA. The CDR3 sequence is CASSRGQEFWEQYF. Written as DNA, the CDR3 is TGTGCCAGCAGCCGGGGACAGGAGTTTTGGGAGCAGTACTTC.

A word on this clone: In the same sample, other DNA sequences code for this CDR3. This chain uses TRBV5-4 with TRBJ1-1; D is uncertain. CDR3 length equals 14 residues. V lost 0 bases, J lost 1 base, and 7 bases lay in between. Per germline, CDR1 SGHNT and CDR2 YYREEE (reference sequence). This CDR3 is CASSLVAGNTEAFF. CDR3 in DNA: TGTGCCAGCAGCTTGGTGGCAGGGAACACTGAAGCTTTCTTT.

The V call is TRBV27, the J call TRBJ2-1, with 10 bases fitting TRBD2. V shed 0 bases, J shed 7 bases, and the junction held 3 bases outside the gene matches. The germline V gene encodes CDR1 MNHEY and CDR2 SMNVEV (reference sequence). This CDR3 has 15 residues. The CDR3 DNA reads as TGTGCCAGCAGTTTATCGGGGACTAGCGTGAATGAGCAGTTCTTC. Residues: CASSLSGTSVNEQFF.

J is TRBJ1-1 and V is TRBV11-2; D is unresolved. Trimming pared 0 bases from V and 3 bases from J, leaving 11 bases between. This CDR3 is built from 15 residues. Germline CDR1 reads SGHAT; CDR2 reads FQNNGV. In nucleotides, the CDR3 is TGTGCCAGCAGCTTAGAATGGGAAATGGACACTGAAGCTTTCTTT. Translation: CASSLEWEMDTEAFF.

This sequence joins TRBV11-1 and TRBJ1-6; 9 bases map to TRBD1. Trimming cost V 5 bases and J 0 bases; bases outside gene matches: 2. This CDR3 has 16 amino acids. Germline V gene sequence: CDR1 SGHAT, CDR2 FQDESV (reference sequence). The CDR3 DNA sequence: TGTGCCAGCAGCCTGACAGGGGGCTCCTATAATTCACCCCTCCACTTT. Amino acid sequence: CASSLTGGSYNSPLHF.

The V call is TRBV4-3, the J call TRBJ1-4, with a weak D call TRBD1 (5 bases). This CDR3 has 15 amino acids. Trimming took 0 bases from V and 8 from J, leaving 13 bases between them. Germline V lookup: CDR1 LGHNA, CDR2 YSLEER. This CDR3 reads CASSQDSRGGEKLFF. CDR3 in DNA: TGCGCCAGCAGCCAAGATTCAAGGGGAGGAGAAAAACTGTTTTTT.

This CDR3 is CASSVGQGSSGANVLTF. The CDR3 nucleotides read TGTGCCAGCAGCGTAGGTCAGGGTAGCTCTGGGGCCAACGTCCTGACTTTC. The genes are TRBV9 and TRBJ2-6; TRBD1 is a possible D gene (5 bases). Germline loops: CDR1 SGDLS, CDR2 YYNGEE. CDR3 length: 17 amino acids. Trimming stripped 0 bases from V and 0 bases from J, with 10 bases between.

This clone was counted between two and nine times. The gene calls are TRBV7-2 and TRBJ2-2; tentatively, D is TRBD1 (5 bases). The CDR3 has 16 amino acids. The V and J ends lost 4 bases and 0 bases respectively, with 12 bases between them. Germline V gene data show CDR1 as SGHTA and CDR2 as FQGNSA. The CDR3: CASSSYTGSNTGELFF. CDR3 nucleotides: TGTGCCAGCAGCTCTTACACAGGATCGAACACCGGGGAGCTGTTTTTT.

The gene calls are TRBV9 and TRBJ2-7; D might be TRBD1 (5 bases). Trimming cost V 6 bases and J 0 bases, with 16 bases left between them. The germline V gene encodes CDR1 SGDLS and CDR2 YYNGEE. This CDR3 region has 15 residues. The CDR3 sequence is CASILPGNRSYEQYF. The CDR3, as DNA: TGTGCCAGCATCCTACCAGGGAATCGCTCCTACGAGCAGTACTTC.